One sample yielded the 9 T cell receptor beta chains listed below, sequenced in a study of blood T cells in healthy people across ages. It was with a sample-barcoded 5' primer and a J-beta primer mix that a second PCR of roughly 7 to 12 cycles was run. TCRdb redid the calling of the 5' RACE reads with MiXCR, one entry per CDR3 protein. The table records hundreds of thousands of distinct CDR3 sequences, approximately 30% of them present only once. Sequenced input: blood. These TCRs come from a woman aged 80 or over in good health.

About this clonotype: Just one base apart from a much larger clone, this may be a read error. This chain connects TRBV20-1 to TRBJ2-1, with 10 bases identical to TRBD2. The CDR3 length is 18 residues. Germline V gene sequence: CDR1 DFQATT, CDR2 SNEGSKA (reference sequence). The CDR3 DNA follows: TGCAGTGCTAGAGTGGTTAGCGGGGGGAGCCCAGGTTACAATAAGCAGTTCTTC. Translating gives CSARVVSGGSPGYNKQFF.

A word on this clonotype: A single base separates this from a much larger clone, so it may be a read error. The rearrangement uses TRBV7-2 and TRBJ1-6; D not certain. Germline V gene sequence: CDR1 SGHTA, CDR2 FQGNSA. There are 12 residues in the CDR3. The CDR3 region has the DNA TGTGCCAGCAGCTTAACGGGTTCACCCCCCCACTTT. This gives the protein CASSLTGSPPHF. Filled out from reference TRBV7-2 and TRBJ1-6, the complete variable domain reads GAGVSQSPSNKVTEKGKDVELRCDPISGHTALYWYRQSLGQGLEFLIYFQGNSAPDKSGLPSDRFSAERTGGSVSTLTIQRTQQEDSAVYLCASSLTGSPPHFGNGTRLTVT.

The J gene is TRBJ1-1, the V gene TRBV6-2 or TRBV6-3; maybe TRBD1 (5 bases). The germline V gene encodes CDR1 MNHEY and CDR2 SVGEGT. With 2 bases removed from V and 3 bases from J, the gap between germline ends came to 16 bases. The CDR3 has 16 amino acids. CDR3 in DNA: TGTGCCAGCAGTTACCGGCGACAGTCTAAGGACACTGAAGCTTTCTTT. Translated: CASSYRRQSKDTEAFF.

This clonotype was seen ten or more times. For the CDR3, the DNA is TGTGCCAGCACCCGGGACCTCGGGGAGACCCAGTACTTC. Residues: CASTRDLGETQYF. The chain combines TRBV25-1 with TRBJ2-5, with D perhaps TRBD1 or TRBD2 (5 bases each). CDR1 MGHDK and CDR2 SYGVNS come from the germline V gene. The ends were cut back, 7 bases at V and 5 bases at J, with 14 bases in the middle. The CDR3 runs 13 residues. Full variable domain (missing parts from reference TRBV25-1 and TRBJ2-5): EADIYQTPRYLVIGTGKKITLECSQTMGHDKMYWYQQDPGMELHLIHYSYGVNSTEKGDLSSESTVSRIRTEHFPLTLESARPSHTSQYLCASTRDLGETQYFGPGTRLLVL.

This clonotype was detected many times. The chain carries TRBV5-1 and TRBJ2-3; a possible D gene is TRBD2 (6 bases). The V and J ends lost 2 bases and 2 bases respectively, with 15 bases between them. The length of the CDR3 is 16 residues. The germline V gene has CDR1 SGHRS and CDR2 YFSETQ. The CDR3 loop reads CASSFSLEGPTDTQYF. The CDR3 nucleotides are TGCGCCAGCAGCTTCTCACTGGAGGGGCCCACAGATACGCAGTATTTT.

The chain employs TRBV10-1 and TRBJ2-3; the D is unclear. CDR3 length: 15 residues. CDR1 is WNHNN, CDR2 SYGVQD, per germline (reference sequence). Trimming took off 2 bases at V and 0 bases at J, with 9 bases between the two ends. CDR3 bases: TGCGCCAGCAGTGAGGGCTCGATCAGCACAGATACGCAGTATTTT. Residues: CASSEGSISTDTQYF.

In this sample, this clonotype turned up many times. The chain couples TRBV18 to TRBJ1-2, with 7 bases that match TRBD1. The CDR3 sequence is 14 residues long. The V and J ends lost 1 base and 1 base, in that order; junction bases with no gene match: 0. The germline gives CDR1 KGHSH, CDR2 LQKENI. The CDR3 protein is CASSPRDSNYGYTF. CDR3 DNA: TGTGCCAGCTCACCACGGGACAGTAACTATGGCTACACCTTC. Full variable domain (missing parts from reference TRBV18 and TRBJ1-2): NAGVMQNPRHLVRRRGQEARLRCSPMKGHSHVYWYRQLPEEGLKFMVYLQKENIIDESGMPKERFSAEFPKEGPSILRIQQVVRGDSAAYFCASSPRDSNYGYTFGSGTRLTVV.

This clonotype was found a few times. The chain combines TRBV6-6 with TRBJ1-1, with D possibly TRBD1 on 6 matching bases. V lost 5 bases and J lost 2, with 12 bases in between. Germline lookup yields CDR1 MNHNY and CDR2 SVGAGI (reference sequence). CDR3 length: 14 amino acids. The CDR3 loop is CASSMTGGNTEAFF. DNA of the CDR3: TGTGCCAGCAGTATGACAGGTGGTAACACTGAAGCTTTCTTT.

This clonotype was counted many times. The rearrangement uses TRBV9 and TRBJ2-1; 7 bases line up with TRBD1. Looked up from germline, CDR1 is SGDLS and CDR2 is YYNGEE. J was trimmed by 5 bases and V by 9 bases; bases with no gene match: 8. CDR3 size: 13 residues. As DNA, the CDR3 is TGTGCCACCAACAGGGGCAACAACAATGAGCAGTTCTTC. Its protein is CATNRGNNNEQFF. Supplemented by reference TRBV9 and TRBJ2-1, the full variable domain reads DSGVTQTPKHLITATGQRVTLRCSPRSGDLSVYWYQQSLDQGLQFLIQYYNGEERAKGNILERFSAQQFPDLHSELNLSSLELGDSALYFCATNRGNNNEQFFGPGTRLTVL.